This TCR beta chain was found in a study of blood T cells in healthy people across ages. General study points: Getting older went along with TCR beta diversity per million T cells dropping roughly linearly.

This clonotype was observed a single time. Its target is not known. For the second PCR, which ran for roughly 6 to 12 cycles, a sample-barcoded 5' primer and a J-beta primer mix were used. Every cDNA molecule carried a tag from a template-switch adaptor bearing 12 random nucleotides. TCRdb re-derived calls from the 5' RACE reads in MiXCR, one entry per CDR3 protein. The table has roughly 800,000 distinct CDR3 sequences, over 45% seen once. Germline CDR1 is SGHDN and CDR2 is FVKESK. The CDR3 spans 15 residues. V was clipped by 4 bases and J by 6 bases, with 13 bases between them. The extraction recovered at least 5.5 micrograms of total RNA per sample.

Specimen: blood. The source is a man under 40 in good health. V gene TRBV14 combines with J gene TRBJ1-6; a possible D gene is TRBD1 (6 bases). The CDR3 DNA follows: TGTGCCAGCAGCCGCCGACAGGCCTTTAATTCACCCCTCCACTTT. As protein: CASSRRQAFNSPLHF.